This T cell receptor (beta chain) was profiled in a study of response to subunit inactivated influenza vaccine. Study results and caveats: The authors suggested that few new T cells are recruited per seasonal influenza vaccination.

Concerning this clonotype: Its antigen is undetermined.

Germline V gene lookup returns CDR1 SGHRS and CDR2 YFSETQ. Between the trimmed V and J ends, which lost 4 bases and 7 bases, there was a span of 12 bases. The CDR3 spans 14 residues. TCRdb independently ran MiXCR on the RT-PCR reads; one entry per CDR3 protein. Among hundreds of thousands of distinct CDR3 sequences, about 11% were seen once, and the ten largest hold 11%. This sample was shared with a second study, whose subject was T cells expressing NK-cell markers. That work states: TCR beta cDNA was made by 5'RACE template switching with UMIs. A handful of donors showed these clonotypes also leading the CD3+CD56-NKG2C+ fraction.

The material sequenced was PBMCs from blood, taken on the day of vaccination. The origin of this receptor is a man aged 50 to 59 who received an inactivated influenza vaccine. The chain employs TRBV5-1 and TRBJ1-6, with D possibly matching TRBD1 (5 bases). The CDR3 nucleotides read TGCGCCAGCAGCCGGGACCCCCCCAATTCACCCCTCCACTTT. Translating it yields CASSRDPPNSPLHF.